This entry describes one T cell receptor (beta chain). Its antigen is unknown. The entry originates in a study of persistence of HIV-infected CD4 T cells. The stimulus was an HIV-1 Gag 15-mer peptide pool, roughly 1 ug/peptide/mL. Sorting of responding CD4+ T cells relied on upregulated CD40 ligand together with CD69. Donors were HIV-1-infected adults who began suppressive ART during chronic infection. Donors had CD4+ T cell counts above 400 cells/uL and were CMV-seropositive. The study's findings and limits: Degenerate expanded CDR3beta sequences were enriched among CMV- and Gag-responding cells.

Per germline, CDR1 SGHVS and CDR2 FQNEAQ. The CDR3 is made up of 14 amino acids. V lost 0 bases to trimming and J lost 6 bases; unmatched junction nucleotides: 4. The libraries were made with immunoSEQ version 4 in survey mode. Each sample used up to 1 ug genomic DNA diluted to approximately 10 ng/uL. The method was immunoSEQ multiplex PCR; TCRdb's version includes in-frame clones alone and lacks a portion of them. The sample carries under 25,000 clones, roughly 70% recorded once. The V call is TRBV7-8, the J call TRBJ2-7, with 8 bases matching TRBD1. The sequence was obtained from an adult man with HIV who was CMV-seropositive. The sequenced sample was CD4+ T cells sorted from PBMCs after approximately 19-hour stimulation, obtained from a patient who received antiretroviral therapy. The CDR3 loop is CASSLADRAVEQYF. The CDR3 DNA reads as TGTGCCAGCAGCTTAGCGGACAGGGCGGTCGAGCAGTACTTC. Supplemented by reference TRBV7-8 and TRBJ2-7, the full variable domain reads GAGVSQSPRYKVAKRGQDVALRCDPISGHVSLFWYQQALGQGPEFLTYFQNEAQLDKSGLPSDRFFAERPEGSVSTLKIQRTQQEDSAVYLCASSLADRAVEQYFGPGTRLTVT.